The subject of this entry is one T cell receptor (beta chain). Its antigen is unknown. These data originate in a study of cytomegalovirus exposure and HLA in healthy donors (dated by TCRdb to the late 2010s). Background on the whole study: According to an earlier analysis of 450 to 650 of the donors, some 170 million T cells yielded 95 million to 140 million unique TCR beta sequences and less than 300 Gb of sequence data. Among some 400 genotyped donors of the cohort, an average of around 240,000 unique TCR beta nucleotide sequences was sequenced per donor, of which 15% to 20% were non-productive. About 320 gigabases of sequencing data and tens of millions of unique TCR sequences were included in an early release covering over 600 HLA-typed donors. Genome-wide SNP genotypes for about 60% of the roughly 670 donors were used in a later genetic analysis, which treated that subset as a discovery cohort. Typing coverage differed by locus: A, B, C, DRB1 and DQB1 were typed in roughly 620-630 donors, DQA1 in about 550, DPA1 in roughly 590, and DPB1 in 472. HLA typing covered class I and class II loci at four-digit resolution. An earlier analysis of about 620 of the donors applied high-throughput TCR beta sequencing to assess whether each TCR beta V gene segment acted as functional or pseudogenic. The study combined high-throughput TCR immunosequencing, statistical association of individual TCRs with disease status, and machine learning to predict cytomegalovirus infection status. Of the approximately 400 genotyped donors, 65% to 90% were placed in the genetic ancestry cluster associated with self-reported Caucasian donors. A later analysis re-examined previously published TCR beta repertoires from just over 650 donors and added high-resolution HLA genotyping to investigate patterns of TCR occurrence. Rather than using new phenotypic data, the later analysis identified candidate immune exposures from TCR beta sequences and from how often those sequences occurred across donors. The study was designed to test whether signatures of past pathogen exposure could be identified by cataloging public T cell receptors. Every repertoire in the discovery cohort had been generated on one and the same sequencing platform. Donor age, sex, ethnicity and CMV serostatus were compiled together with the repertoire data. The study profiled the T cell repertoires of fewer than 850 subjects by immunosequencing and related them to cytomegalovirus serostatus. Because of strong linkage in the cohort, four to six DR-DQ haplotypes were treated as single units for association and clustering. In addition to the first cohort of 666 subjects, a separate validation cohort of 120 different subjects was used. What the work shows at the level of the full study, not this receptor alone: In a later analysis, several top co-occurrence clusters were reported to appear linked to parvovirus B19, influenza, CMV and Epstein-Barr virus. An association between a missense DCLRE1C variant and V-gene and J-gene trimming of TCR beta chains was found in a later genetic analysis and replicated in an independent cohort. A later analysis found that most CMV-associated TCR beta chains appeared HLA-restricted, with HLA associations seemingly driven largely by CMV exposure. In vitro tests confirmed that three of the cytomegalovirus-associated TCR beta chains recognize cytomegalovirus antigens. When HLA alleles, especially DR and DQ, strongly co-occurred, TCR associations were difficult to assign to individual alleles. The study gave a list of about 170 TCR beta chains associated with cytomegalovirus. A later analysis found that HLA-associated TCR beta chains were more clonally expanded and had lower generation probabilities than equally common non-associated chains. A later analysis associated about 17,000 TCR beta sequences with specific HLA alleles at a false discovery rate of 0.05. A further reported finding was that TCR beta sequences accurately predicted the HLA-A and HLA-B alleles for most subjects in the first cohort. Because HLA typing was unavailable for some donors at each locus, only the typed subset was used in association tests. In both the original and validation cohorts, the classifier was reported to diagnose cytomegalovirus status with high specificity and sensitivity. Correlated functional status among segregating V segments might reflect linkage disequilibrium, but an unknown experimental factor could not be ruled out. In a later analysis, the rate of TCR association differed among HLA loci, with DRB1 alleles having the most associated TCRs and HLA-C alleles having the fewest. Compared with the approximately 710-donor mean, donors in an Asian-associated ancestry cluster had fewer N-insertions in productive TCRs, according to a later genetic analysis. Roughly uniform sequencing depth across donors was assumed in presence/absence analyses, although this assumption may not hold. A group of highly shared sequence variants was considered likely to be a technical artifact of the sequencing pipeline. Most TCR sequences were observed very rarely across donors, whereas some public TCRs were present in many individuals. Approximately 16 rarely observed V segments, including chromosome 9 orphons, were excluded from the earlier analysis of approximately 500 of the donors because counts were too low. An earlier analysis of 450 to 750 of the donors showed that most TCR beta V segments appeared in productive rearrangements either about 87% or about 30% of the time, which broadly matched IMGT annotations. In this cohort, only TCR beta chains were sequenced, and detectable features were limited by the absence of alpha or paired-chain data. For the cohort, immune exposure information was limited to CMV serostatus. According to the authors, the approach could potentially be generalized to other disease states and immunological phenotypes.

The protocol used for the library was the immunoSEQ multiplex PCR assay. A mixture of 60 forward primers for TCR Vbeta segments and 13 reverse primers for TCR Jbeta segments was used in the multiplex PCR. The CDR3 region of rearranged TCR beta genes was amplified from genomic DNA by a multiplex PCR assay. The amplified TCR beta libraries were sequenced on the Illumina HiSeq System as 87-base-pair reads. The published analysis was carried out like this. In a later analysis, tens of millions of unique TCR beta chains were counted across the approximately 640 repertoires, and roughly 10 million of these chains were shared by at least two donors. To remove PCR and sequencing errors, raw reads were error-corrected and collapsed into unique sequences using a nearest-neighbor algorithm that merged closely related sequences. To assign V, D and J gene segments, CDR3 sequences were aligned to IMGT reference sequences. For a sequence to be retained, a match of at least six nucleotides was required to both a V gene segment and a J gene segment. A rearrangement counted as productive if the CDR3 had no stop codons and remained in frame with V and J, and every other rearrangement counted as non-productive. Following IMGT convention, CDR3 was defined as the stretch from the second conserved V-encoded cysteine up to the conserved J-encoded phenylalanine. In an earlier analysis of 587 of the donors, sequences lacking an unambiguous match to a single V gene segment were excluded. In an earlier analysis of roughly 600 of the donors, a V segment was called functional when productive rearrangements were above 56.7%, and segregating when the standard deviation between donors exceeded 5%. A statistical classification framework was built for diagnosing cytomegalovirus status from the catalog of TCR beta chain sequences. In a later analysis, V and J genes were assigned by comparing TCR nucleotide sequences against IMGT/GENE-DB human TR gene sequences. The TCRdist pipeline was used in a later analysis to assign CDR3 sequences and most-parsimonious VDJ recombination scenarios. In a later analysis, every TCR beta chain was defined by the combination of its CDR3 amino acid sequence and its V-gene family, and reads without a unique V-gene family were dropped. As a way to deal with suspected cross-contamination and a sequencing artifact, a later analysis dropped nearly 600 nucleotide sequences that were highly shared and had low generation probability. A later analysis calculated a clonal expansion index for each public chain from normalized within-repertoire ranks of inferred template counts. In a later analysis, generation probabilities were computed using a VDJ recombination model fitted to out-of-frame rearrangements, and the results were checked against IGoR. A later analysis scored TCR-TCR, TCR-HLA and TCR-CMV co-occurrence with hypergeometric tests, applying a repertoire-size bias correction to TCR pairs. A later analysis estimated false discovery rates by permuting HLA or CMV assignments 20 times. In a later analysis, co-occurring TCRs were grouped using DBSCAN, with TCRdist sequence similarity added in when clustering inside HLA-allele-positive subsets. Co-occurrence clustering excluded repertoires with fewer than 30,000 or more than 120,000 public chains, plus five with anomalous nucleotide sharing. Drawn from immuneACCESS, this table holds only the in-frame rearrangements with V and J called that TCRdb kept. Clones are partly lost; checked studies trace under half to an unresolved V gene and leave the rest unexplained. V and J calls and clone size come straight from that table; D and trimming were deduced from the DNA. This sample's table carries under 200,000 clones. The top ten clones comprise 6.5% of the sample.

In total, approximately 690 healthy bone marrow donors made up the cohort. At the time of sampling, all cohort members were nominally healthy, though unrecorded immune exposures were likely present. The donor was CMV seronegative and belonged to the group of 380 or so seronegative cohort members. A peripheral blood sample was provided by each donor, and peripheral blood mononuclear cells were used for TCR beta sequencing. The Qiagen DNeasy Blood Extraction Kit was used to extract genomic DNA from the blood cell samples. The sequenced sample was PBMCs. This receptor was taken from a man aged 25 to 40 in good health and CMV-seronegative.

CDR3 sequence: CASSWRARGRDTEAFF. The nucleotide sequence reads as follows: TGTGCCAGCAGCTGGAGGGCTAGGGGTCGAGACACTGAAGCTTTCTTT. This chain joins TRBV7-8 to TRBJ1-1; TRBD1 is possibly the D segment (5 matching bases). Reading the germline V gene gives CDR1 SGHVS and CDR2 FQNEAQ. The CDR3 numbers 16 residues from cysteine through phenylalanine. Just the 48-base CDR3 DNA is kept, in frame starting at base 1. V loses 4 bases, J loses 3 bases, and the germline ends lie 18 bases apart.